One and the same sample provided the 24 T cell receptor beta chains below, sequenced in a study of CD8 T cells in Susac syndrome. A quantity of roughly 0.5 to 1 ug RNA underwent reverse transcription using random hexamers. TCRdb analysed the immunoSEQ multiplex PCR reads with MiXCR anew, one entry per CDR3 protein. The sample includes 150,000 to 190,000 distinct CDR3 sequences, 90% to 95% seen only once; the top ten take about 0.19%. Sequencing was done on a sample of CD8+ T cells from PBMCs. The receptors were sampled from a human donor with multiple sclerosis.

The V call is TRBV20-1, the J call TRBJ2-7; D call uncertain. This CDR3 is 16 amino acids long. Germline values: CDR1 DFQATT, CDR2 SNEGSKA (reference sequence). V lost 2 bases, J lost 3 bases, and 20 bases lay in between. CDR3: CSARPIPRLQVYEQYF. DNA of the CDR3: TGCAGTGCTAGACCTATCCCAAGACTCCAAGTCTACGAGCAGTACTTC.

Only one count was recorded for this clonotype. V is TRBV30 and J is TRBJ1-2; no clear D gene. The CDR3 length is 11 residues. V lost 3 bases and J 8 bases, leaving 10 bases between the germline ends. In germline, CDR1 is GTSNPN, CDR2 SVGIG (reference sequence). CDR3: CAWRGPSGYTF. CDR3 nucleotides: TGTGCCTGGAGGGGCCCATCGGGCTACACCTTC. The full variable domain, completed using reference TRBV30 and TRBJ1-2, is SQTIHQWPATLVQPVGSPLSLECTVEGTSNPNLYWYRQAAGRGLQLLFYSVGIGQISSEVPQNLSASRPQDRQFILSSKKLLLSDSGFYLCAWRGPSGYTFGSGTRLTVV.

The chain uses TRBV30 and TRBJ2-7; 8 bases are shared with TRBD2. Germline values: CDR1 GTSNPN, CDR2 SVGIG (reference sequence). V lost 5 bases, J lost 3 bases, and 9 bases stayed unmatched. The CDR3 is 14 amino acids. The CDR3 DNA reads TGTGCCTGGGCCGGAAGGACTAGCAGCTACGAGCAGTACTTC. Amino acid sequence: CAWAGRTSSYEQYF.

The V gene is TRBV29-1, the J gene TRBJ2-6; perhaps D is TRBD1 or TRBD2 (5 bases each). CDR3 length equals 15 residues. The germline V gene has CDR1 SQVTM and CDR2 ANQGSEA. Trimming took off 6 bases at V and 0 bases at J, with 12 bases between the two ends. The CDR3 DNA follows: TGCAGCGTCCCCTCGGGGCACTCTGGGGCCAACGTCCTGACTTTC. Translation gives CSVPSGHSGANVLTF.

This clonotype has a handful of counts. The rearrangement uses TRBV2 and TRBJ2-7, with D unresolved. The germline gives CDR1 SNHLY, CDR2 FYNNEI. The CDR3 has 12 amino acids. The V gene lost 8 bases and the J gene lost 0 bases, with 8 bases spanning the gap. CDR3 bases: TGTGCCAGCGGGGATAGCTCCTACGAGCAGTACTTC. Its protein product is CASGDSSYEQYF.

The genes are TRBV3-1 and TRBJ2-7; D is perhaps TRBD1 or TRBD2 (5 bases each). V shed 4 bases and J shed 4 bases, with 20 bases lying between them. This CDR3 has 16 amino acids. CDR1 and CDR2 from the germline V gene are LGHDT and YNNKEL (reference sequence). CDR3 sequence reads: CASSPNAAPGPYEQYF. In DNA, the CDR3 is TGTGCCAGCAGCCCCAATGCCGCGCCGGGGCCTTACGAGCAGTACTTC.

This chain joins TRBV30 and TRBJ1-4; 8 bases match TRBD1. The trim removed 6 bases at V and 13 bases at J, leaving 7 bases unmatched. The germline V gene has CDR1 GTSNPN and CDR2 SVGIG (reference sequence). CDR3 length: 11 residues. In nucleotides, the CDR3 is TGTGCCTGCCGACAGGGGAAAAGACTGTTTTTT. It translates to CACRQGKRLFF.

The chain is built from TRBV12-3 or TRBV12-4 and TRBJ1-2; D is ambiguous. This CDR3 has 11 amino acids. Deletions cut 5 bases from V and 2 bases from J, with 3 bases between. The CDR3 loop reads CASSLNYGYTF. The CDR3 nucleotides are TGTGCCAGCAGTCTAAACTATGGCTACACCTTC.

This CDR3 is CASRHSGQGPSYEQYF. The CDR3 coding sequence is TGTGCCAGCCGACATTCCGGACAGGGGCCCTCCTACGAGCAGTACTTC. The rearrangement uses TRBV2 and TRBJ2-7; TRBD1 agrees at 9 bases. V shed 8 bases and J 0 bases; nucleotides not matched to a gene: 11. Germline CDR1 reads SNHLY; CDR2 reads FYNNEI. The CDR3 sequence is 16 residues long.

The chain uses TRBV7-9 and TRBJ2-2, with 8 bases matching TRBD1. Germline CDR1 is SEHNR and CDR2 is FQNEAQ (reference sequence). Trimming took 11 bases from V and 0 from J; bases not matched to a gene: 11. CDR3 length: 16 residues. The CDR3 region has the DNA TGTGCCGTACCCGCCAGGGGACAGGCGAACACCGGGGAGCTGTTTTTT. It codes for CAVPARGQANTGELFF. The full variable domain, with the rest looked up from reference TRBV7-9 and TRBJ2-2, is DTGVSQNPRHKITKRGQNVTFRCDPISEHNRLYWYRQTLGQGPEFLTYFQNEAQLEKSRLLSDRFSAERPKGSFSTLEIQRTEQGDSAMYLCAVPARGQANTGELFFGEGSRLTVL.

This sequence joins TRBV5-6 and TRBJ1-6; D gene ambiguous. CDR1 is SGHDT and CDR2 is YYEEEE in the germline V gene. Trimming removed 3 bases at V and 13 bases at J, with 11 bases between. The CDR3 is 12 residues long. Here the CDR3 reads CASSSGGFPLHF. CDR3 coding DNA: TGTGCCAGCAGCTCAGGCGGATTCCCCCTCCACTTT.

This chain joins TRBV29-1 and TRBJ2-3; D uncertain. Trimming removed 7 bases from V and 6 bases from J, with 11 bases in between. The CDR3 runs to 11 residues. CDR1 and CDR2 (germline): SQVTM, ANQGSEA. CDR3: CSALFSDTQYF. CDR3 coding DNA: TGCAGCGCCCTTTTTTCCGATACGCAGTATTTT.

V gene TRBV27 combines with J gene TRBJ1-2, with D possibly being TRBD1 (6 bases). CDR3 size: 15 residues. The germline V gene has CDR1 MNHEY and CDR2 SMNVEV (reference sequence). The V end was cut by 0 bases, the J end by 6 bases, with 14 bases between. The CDR3 reads CASSLSQLTGNGYTF. CDR3 in DNA: TGTGCCAGCAGTTTATCGCAGCTCACAGGGAATGGCTACACCTTC.

V and J are TRBV15 and TRBJ2-5, with 8 bases matching TRBD1. Germline CDR1 LNHNV, CDR2 YYDKDF (reference sequence). Losses at the gene ends were 4 bases for V and 4 bases for J; bases not matched to a gene: 5. The CDR3 is 14 residues long. In nucleotides, the CDR3 is TGTGCCACCAGCACCGACAGGGGCCCAGAGACCCAGTACTTC. It codes for CATSTDRGPETQYF.

The J gene is TRBJ2-1, the V gene TRBV2, with 11 positions matching TRBD2. This CDR3 is 15 amino acids long. The junction had 6 bases not matched to a gene; V was cut back by 7 bases and J by 4 bases. CDR1 is SNHLY and CDR2 is FYNNEI in the germline V gene. The CDR3: CASKRGTSGYNEQFF. CDR3 DNA: TGTGCCAGCAAACGGGGGACTAGCGGTTACAATGAGCAGTTCTTC.

This clonotype was observed a single time. This chain links TRBV15 with TRBJ1-1; 7 bases agree with TRBD1. V shed 4 bases, J shed 2 bases, and the junction held 7 bases outside the gene matches. There are 15 residues in the CDR3. Germline values: CDR1 LNHNV, CDR2 YYDKDF (reference sequence). The CDR3: CATSTRDSYNTEAFF. CDR3 coding DNA: TGTGCCACCAGCACCCGGGACAGCTATAACACTGAAGCTTTCTTT. Full variable domain (remainder filled in from reference TRBV15 and TRBJ1-1): DAMVIQNPRYQVTQFGKPVTLSCSQTLNHNVMYWYQQKSSQAPKLLFHYYDKDFNNEADTPDNFQSRRPNTSFCFLDIRSPGLGDTAMYLCATSTRDSYNTEAFFGQGTRLTVV.

This sequence joins TRBV30 and TRBJ2-7; tentatively, D is TRBD1 (6 bases). Germline CDR1 reads GTSNPN; CDR2 reads SVGIG (reference sequence). V gave up 7 bases and J gave up 5 bases, with 21 bases separating them. The CDR3 is made up of 14 amino acids. CDR3 residues: CASYEQGVSHEQYF. The CDR3 DNA follows: TGTGCCTCTTACGAACAGGGCGTATCTCACGAGCAGTACTTC.

V is TRBV7-9 and J is TRBJ2-5; the D is unclear. From germline, CDR1 is SEHNR and CDR2 FQNEAQ (reference sequence). The CDR3 has 13 residues. V shed 1 base and J shed 4 bases, with 7 bases lying between them. The CDR3 is CASSLGFRETQYF. CDR3 coding DNA: TGTGCCAGCAGCTTAGGGTTCCGAGAGACCCAGTACTTC.

This clonotype was observed a single time. The chain combines TRBV3-1 with TRBJ1-1, with no clear D. CDR3 length: 14 residues. Trimming left V 4 bases short and J 10 bases short, with 19 bases between. The V gene's germline CDR1 is LGHDT and CDR2 YNNKEL (reference sequence). The CDR3 here is CASSPPGFSSGAFF. CDR3 nucleotide sequence: TGTGCCAGCAGCCCCCCGGGATTCTCTTCTGGAGCTTTCTTT.

The chain has TRBV4-3 and TRBJ2-7; D perhaps matches TRBD1 (6 bases). V was shortened by 0 bases and J by 7 bases, with 16 bases between the two germline ends. Germline V lookup: CDR1 LGHNA, CDR2 YSLEER. This CDR3 comprises 15 residues. CDR3 nucleotide sequence: TGCGCCAGCAGCCAAGAGATCTCGTTGCAGGGGGAGCAGTACTTC. This gives the protein CASSQEISLQGEQYF.

The chain links TRBV2 to TRBJ2-3, with D unclear. From germline, CDR1 is SNHLY and CDR2 FYNNEI. The length of the CDR3 is 15 residues. Trimming took 1 base from V and 2 from J, leaving 10 bases between them. The CDR3 protein is CASSEGTKYTDTQYF. The CDR3 nucleotides read TGTGCCAGCAGTGAAGGGACGAAGTACACAGATACGCAGTATTTT.

V gene TRBV19 combines with J gene TRBJ2-1; D gene ambiguous. CDR3 length equals 15 residues. V was pared by 3 bases and J by 4 bases, with 13 bases between. Germline loops: CDR1 LNHDA, CDR2 SQIVND (reference sequence). The CDR3 region has the DNA TGTGCCAGTAGTATGGAGAGAGAGCCTTACAATGAGCAGTTCTTC. Amino acid sequence: CASSMEREPYNEQFF. Full variable domain (rest looked up from reference TRBV19 and TRBJ2-1): DGGITQSPKYLFRKEGQNVTLSCEQNLNHDAMYWYRQDPGQGLRLIYYSQIVNDFQKGDIAEGYSVSREKKESFPLTVTSAQKNPTAFYLCASSMEREPYNEQFFGPGTRLTVL.

The genes are TRBV20-1 and TRBJ1-4; weak D call: TRBD1 (5 bases). Looked up from germline, CDR1 is DFQATT and CDR2 is SNEGSKA (reference sequence). The CDR3 sequence is 15 residues long. Trimming removed 4 bases from V and 0 bases from J, with 12 bases in between. Here the CDR3 reads CSAIGAVATNEKLFF. In DNA form, the CDR3 reads TGCAGTGCTATCGGGGCGGTTGCAACTAATGAAAAACTGTTTTTT.

A single count supports this clonotype. This chain joins TRBV2 and TRBJ2-1, with D unresolved. The CDR3 has 10 residues. The V and J ends lost 4 bases and 10 bases respectively, with 5 bases between them. Germline loops: CDR1 SNHLY, CDR2 FYNNEI. The CDR3 coding sequence is TGTGCCAGCAGTGGGGCCGAGCAGTTCTTC. This gives the protein CASSGAEQFF. Together with reference TRBV2 and TRBJ2-1, the CDR3 gives the full variable domain: EPEVTQTPSHQVTQMGQEVILRCVPISNHLYFYWYRQILGQKVEFLVSFYNNEISEKSEIFDDQFSVERPDGSNFTLKIRSTKLEDSAMYFCASSGAEQFFGPGTRLTVL.